This T cell receptor (beta chain) derives from a study of follicular helper T cells after annual influenza vaccination. Profiling relied on immunoSEQ multiplex PCR, and the TCRdb table lists in-frame clones only, not all of them. The sample consists of about 10,000 clones, around 83% of them appearing once. V dropped 3 bases and J dropped 10; count of bases not matched to a gene: 18. The CDR3 sequence is 18 residues long. CDR1 is SGHRS and CDR2 is YFSETQ in the germline V gene. The time point was: 2014-2015 season, 7 days after vaccination. The sequence derives from an adult who received the influenza vaccine. The sample here was CXCR5- memory CD4+ T cells sorted from blood, taken 7 days after influenza vaccination. This chain connects TRBV5-1 to TRBJ2-1, with 11 bases matching TRBD2. CDR3 in DNA: TGCGCCAGCAGCTCCTACTCCGGGACTAGCGGAGGCCTAGTAGAGCAGTTCTTC. Translated: CASSSYSGTSGGLVEQFF.